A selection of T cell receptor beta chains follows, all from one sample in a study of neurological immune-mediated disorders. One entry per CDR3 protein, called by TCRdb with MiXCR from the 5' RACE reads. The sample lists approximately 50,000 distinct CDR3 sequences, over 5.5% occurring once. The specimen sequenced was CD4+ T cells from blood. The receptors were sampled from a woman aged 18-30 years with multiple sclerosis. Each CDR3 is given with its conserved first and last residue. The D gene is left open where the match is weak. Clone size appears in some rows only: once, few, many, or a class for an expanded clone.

TGCGCCAGCAGCCGTAGACTAGCGGGAGGGGATAATGAGCAGTTCTTC,CASSRRLAGGDNEQFF,TRBD2,TRBJ2-1,many,TRBV5-1
TGTGCCAGCAGCCAAGTTTGGGGGGCGGGGAACACTGAAGCTTTCTTT,CASSQVWGAGNTEAFF,.,TRBJ1-1,many,TRBV3-1
TGCGCCAGCAGCCCCTTAAATAGGGGTTTGTCCTACAATGAGCAGTTCTTC,CASSPLNRGLSYNEQFF,.,TRBJ2-1,.,TRBV6-5
TGTGCCAGCAGCTTGGATGACAGGGATTCAGGCGAGCAGTACTTC,CASSLDDRDSGEQYF,TRBD1,TRBJ2-7,many,TRBV5-4
TGTGCCAGCAGTTTTAAGGTCAATGCGGATCAGCCCCAGCATTTT,CASSFKVNADQPQHF,.,TRBJ1-5,many,TRBV12-3/TRBV12-4
TGCAGTGCCCGCGCCCAGCGGGCCACAGATACGCAGTATTTT,CSARAQRATDTQYF,.,TRBJ2-3,many,TRBV20-1
TGTGCCAGCACCTACGACGGGGCAACTAATGAAAAACTGTTTTTT,CASTYDGATNEKLFF,.,TRBJ1-4,many,TRBV12-3/TRBV12-4
TGTGCCTGCAGTTACTCCGGCAGGGGGGATTCACCCCTCCACTTT,CACSYSGRGDSPLHF,TRBD1,TRBJ1-6,.,TRBV6-6
TGTGCCAGCAGCTCGCCGAGGGGGGTTCGCTATGGCTACACCTTC,CASSSPRGVRYGYTF,.,TRBJ1-2,many,TRBV7-9
TGTGCCAGCTCACCCTCACCCGGTTTTAATTCACCCCTCCACTTT,CASSPSPGFNSPLHF,.,TRBJ1-6,many,TRBV18
TGCGCCAGCAGCTTGGGGCTAGTTCGAGATGGAATGGCTAATGAAAAACTGTTTTTT,CASSLGLVRDGMANEKLFF,.,TRBJ1-4,many,TRBV5-1
TGTGCCAGCAGCCGACAACCTGCGGGGTCGGCTAATGAAAAACTGTTTTTT,CASSRQPAGSANEKLFF,.,TRBJ1-4,.,TRBV5-4
TGTGCCAGCAGCCCCCAGGGGGGCATAAACTCTGAAGCTTTCTTT,CASSPQGGINSEAFF,TRBD1,TRBJ1-1,many,TRBV6-5